Below, one T cell receptor (beta chain) is given with its context. The CDR3 runs to 13 residues. Trimming left V 4 bases short and J 4 bases short, with 11 bases between. Germline V gene data show CDR1 as SGHRS and CDR2 as YFSETQ. Participants were aged about 18 to 89 years from 20 to 30 US areas. The data were obtained in a study of blood T cell repertoires in COVID-19. Study details: T cells, B-cell-depleted T cells, or PBMCs provided the cDNA or gDNA that served as material.

Repertoires were generated with immunoSEQ multiplex PCR, while TCRdb's copy carries only in-frame clones and drops some. The table includes roughly 250,000 clones, 80% to 95% detected once. Sequencing was performed on PBMCs or T cells enriched from blood (not recorded which). This receptor was taken from a woman aged 18-29 years who had recovered from COVID-19. The J gene is TRBJ1-2, the V gene TRBV5-1; D might be TRBD1 (5 bases). CDR3 region: CASSIDSLYGYTF. As DNA, the CDR3 is TGCGCCAGCAGCATCGACAGCCTCTATGGCTACACCTTC.